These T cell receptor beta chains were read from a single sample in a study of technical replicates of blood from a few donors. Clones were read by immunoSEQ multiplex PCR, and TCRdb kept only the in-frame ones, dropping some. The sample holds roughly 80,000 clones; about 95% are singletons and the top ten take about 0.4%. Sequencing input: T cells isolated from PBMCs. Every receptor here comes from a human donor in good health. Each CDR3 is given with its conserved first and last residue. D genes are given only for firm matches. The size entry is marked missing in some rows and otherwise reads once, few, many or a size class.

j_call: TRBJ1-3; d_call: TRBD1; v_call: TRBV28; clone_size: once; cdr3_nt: TGTGCCAGCAGTTTATCACAGGGGGCAGGTGGAAACACCATATATTTT; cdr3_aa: CASSLSQGAGGNTIYF
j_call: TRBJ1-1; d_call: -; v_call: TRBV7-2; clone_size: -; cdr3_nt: TGTGCCAGCAGCTTTCGGGCAGGGGATATTGAAGCTTTCTTT; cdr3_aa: CASSFRAGDIEAFF
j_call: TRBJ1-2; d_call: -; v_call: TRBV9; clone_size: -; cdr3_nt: TGTGCCAGCAGCGTAGCGGAGTTTGGTGGCTACACCTTC; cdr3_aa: CASSVAEFGGYTF
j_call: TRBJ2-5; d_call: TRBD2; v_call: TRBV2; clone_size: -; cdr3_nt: TGTGCCAGCAGTGCTGAGCGGGGGAAGAAAGAGACCCAGTACTTC; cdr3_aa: CASSAERGKKETQYF
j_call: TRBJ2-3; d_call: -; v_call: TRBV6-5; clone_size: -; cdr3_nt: TGTGCCAGCACCCATTCGAAGGGGGATACGCAGTATTTT; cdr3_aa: CASTHSKGDTQYF
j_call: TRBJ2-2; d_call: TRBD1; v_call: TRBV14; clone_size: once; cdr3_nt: TGTGCCAGCCAAGGGGGCGCTTACACCGGGGAGCTGTTTTTT; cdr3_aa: CASQGGAYTGELFF
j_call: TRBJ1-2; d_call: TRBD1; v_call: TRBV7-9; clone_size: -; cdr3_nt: TGTGCCAGCAGCTTAGAAGGGGACAGTGATGGCTACACCTTC; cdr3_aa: CASSLEGDSDGYTF
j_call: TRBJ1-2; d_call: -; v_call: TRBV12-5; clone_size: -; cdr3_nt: TGTGCTAGTGGCAATCGGGGAGGCTATGGCTGCACCTTC; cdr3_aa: CASGNRGGYGCTF
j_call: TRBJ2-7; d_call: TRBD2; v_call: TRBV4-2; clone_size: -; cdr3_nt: TGTGCCAGCAGCCTGGGACTAGCGGAGAACTCCTACGAGCAGTACTTC; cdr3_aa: CASSLGLAENSYEQYF
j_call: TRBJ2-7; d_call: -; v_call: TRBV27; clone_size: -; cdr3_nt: TGTGCCAGCAGTTTATCTCTCACGGGTTCCTACGAGCAGTACTTC; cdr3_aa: CASSLSLTGSYEQYF
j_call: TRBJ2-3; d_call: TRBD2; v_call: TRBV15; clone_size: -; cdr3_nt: TGTGCCACCAGCAGTGACCCGGGACTAGCAACAGATACGCAGTATTTT; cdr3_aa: CATSSDPGLATDTQYF
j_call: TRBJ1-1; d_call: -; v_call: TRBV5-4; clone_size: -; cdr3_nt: TGTGCCAGCAGTCAACTAGGCGCTGAAGCTTTCTTT; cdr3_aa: CASSQLGAEAFF
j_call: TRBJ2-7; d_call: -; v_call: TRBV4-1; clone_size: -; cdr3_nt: TGCGCCAGCAGCCGAGGGTCAGGTACCTACGAGCAGTACTTC; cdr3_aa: CASSRGSGTYEQYF
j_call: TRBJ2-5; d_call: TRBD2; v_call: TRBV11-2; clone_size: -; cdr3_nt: TGTGCCAGCAGCTTAAATACGGGAGGCGGGACCCAGTACTTC; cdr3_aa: CASSLNTGGGTQYF
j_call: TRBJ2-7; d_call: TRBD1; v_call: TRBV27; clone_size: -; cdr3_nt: TGTGCCAGCAGTTCGCGGACAGGTCACTACGAGCAGTACTTC; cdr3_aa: CASSSRTGHYEQYF
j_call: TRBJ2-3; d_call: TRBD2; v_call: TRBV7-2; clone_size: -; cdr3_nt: TGTGCCAGCAGCTGGACTACTAGCGGGGCCGGGGGCACAGATACGCAGTATTTT; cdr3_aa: CASSWTTSGAGGTDTQYF
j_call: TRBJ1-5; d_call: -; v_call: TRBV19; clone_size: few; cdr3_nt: TGTGCCAGTAGTATAGTTGGCAGAAATCAGCCCCAGCATTTT; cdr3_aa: CASSIVGRNQPQHF
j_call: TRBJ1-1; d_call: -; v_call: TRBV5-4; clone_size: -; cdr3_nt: TGTGCCAGCAGCGAAGGGGGGGGTACCACTGAAGCTTTCTTT; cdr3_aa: CASSEGGGTTEAFF
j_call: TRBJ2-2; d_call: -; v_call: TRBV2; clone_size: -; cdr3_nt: TGTGCCAGCAGTGTGCAGGGGCTCACCGGGGAGCTGTTTTTT; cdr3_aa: CASSVQGLTGELFF
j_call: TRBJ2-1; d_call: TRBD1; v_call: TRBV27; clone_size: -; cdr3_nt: TGTGCCAGCAGTTTATTCCATCCCCCGACAGGGGGGAATGAGCAGTTCTTC; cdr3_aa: CASSLFHPPTGGNEQFF
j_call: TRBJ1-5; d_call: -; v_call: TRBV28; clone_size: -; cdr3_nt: TGTGCCAGCACCTTGGGCCTTCACCAGCCCCAGCATTTT; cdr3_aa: CASTLGLHQPQHF
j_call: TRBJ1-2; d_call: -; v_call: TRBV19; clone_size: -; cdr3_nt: TGTGCCAGTACGATGTCCCCGGGTAACTATGGCTACACCTTC; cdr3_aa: CASTMSPGNYGYTF
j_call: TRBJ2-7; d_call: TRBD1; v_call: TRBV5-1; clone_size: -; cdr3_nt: TGCGCCAGCAGCCCCGGGACAGGGTCCTACGAGCAGTACTTC; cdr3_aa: CASSPGTGSYEQYF
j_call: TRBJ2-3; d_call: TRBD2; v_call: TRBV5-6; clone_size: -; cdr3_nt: TGTGCCAGCAGCTTAACTAGCGGGGATCTCACAGATACGCAGTATTTT; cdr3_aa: CASSLTSGDLTDTQYF
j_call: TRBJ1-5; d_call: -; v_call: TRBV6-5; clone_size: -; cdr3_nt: TGTGCCAGCAGCCGGACACCTTTTCATCAGCCCCAGCATTTT; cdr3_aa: CASSRTPFHQPQHF
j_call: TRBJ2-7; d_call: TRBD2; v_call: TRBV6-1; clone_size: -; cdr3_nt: TGTGCCAGCAGTGGGGGACTAGCGGGGCGTTTCGAGCAGTACTTC; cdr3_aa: CASSGGLAGRFEQYF
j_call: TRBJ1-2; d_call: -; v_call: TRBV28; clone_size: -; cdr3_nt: TGTGCCAGCAGTTTCCCGTCTCCGTCTCCGGAGGGCTACACCTTC; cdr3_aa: CASSFPSPSPEGYTF
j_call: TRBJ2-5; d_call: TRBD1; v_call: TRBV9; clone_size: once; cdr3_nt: TGTGCCAGCAGCGTAGGGACAGGGGTTGGGGGGGAAGAGACCCAGTACTTC; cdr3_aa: CASSVGTGVGGEETQYF
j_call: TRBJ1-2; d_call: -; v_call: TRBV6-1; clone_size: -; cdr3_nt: TGTGCCAGCAGTGAAGGCAGGGAGGTGGGTGGCTACACCTTC; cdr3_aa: CASSEGREVGGYTF
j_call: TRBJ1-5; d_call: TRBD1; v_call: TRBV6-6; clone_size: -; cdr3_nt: TGTGCCAGCAGTACACAGGGGAACAATCAGCCCCAGCATTTT; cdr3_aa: CASSTQGNNQPQHF
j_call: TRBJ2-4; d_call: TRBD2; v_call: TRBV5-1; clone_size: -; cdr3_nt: TGCGCCAGCAGCTCACTAGCGGGAGAGGACATTCAGTACTTC; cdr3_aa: CASSSLAGEDIQYF
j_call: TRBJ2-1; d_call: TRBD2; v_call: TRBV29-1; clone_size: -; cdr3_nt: TGCAGCGTTGATCCCCTAGCGGGGGAACAGTTCTTC; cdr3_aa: CSVDPLAGEQFF
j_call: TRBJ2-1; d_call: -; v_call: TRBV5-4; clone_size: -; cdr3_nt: TGTGCCAGCAGCAATTGGCAAAATGAGCAGTTCTTC; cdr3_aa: CASSNWQNEQFF
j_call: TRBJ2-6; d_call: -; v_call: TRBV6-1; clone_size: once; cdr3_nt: TGTGCCGGAAGGCGCGGGTGGGCCAACGTCCTGACTTTC; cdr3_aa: CAGRRGWANVLTF
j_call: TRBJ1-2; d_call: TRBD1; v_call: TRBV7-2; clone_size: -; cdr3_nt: TGTGCCAGCAGCCAGGGACAGGCGGCTAACTATGGCTACACCTTC; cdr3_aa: CASSQGQAANYGYTF
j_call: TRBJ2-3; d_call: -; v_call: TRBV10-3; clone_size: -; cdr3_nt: TGTGCCATAGCCGGGTCGACCACTAGCACAGATACGCAGTATTTT; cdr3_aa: CAIAGSTTSTDTQYF
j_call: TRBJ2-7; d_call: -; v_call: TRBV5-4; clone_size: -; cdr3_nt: TGTGCCAGCAGCTTGGGAATACCAGGCGGGATCCTGATATACGAGCAGTACTTC; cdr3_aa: CASSLGIPGGILIYEQYF
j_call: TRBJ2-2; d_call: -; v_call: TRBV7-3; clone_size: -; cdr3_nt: TGTGCCAGCAGCTTATTCCCTACCACCGGGGAGCTGTTTTTT; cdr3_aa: CASSLFPTTGELFF
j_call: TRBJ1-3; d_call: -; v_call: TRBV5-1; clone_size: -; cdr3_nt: TGCGCCAGCAGCTCCTCTGGGGGGACTGGAAACACCATATATTTT; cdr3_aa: CASSSSGGTGNTIYF
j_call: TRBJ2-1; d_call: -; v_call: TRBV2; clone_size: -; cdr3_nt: TGTGCCAGCAGTGTGGTAGGAGGGCGGGGTCCCTACAATGAGCAGTTCTTC; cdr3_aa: CASSVVGGRGPYNEQFF
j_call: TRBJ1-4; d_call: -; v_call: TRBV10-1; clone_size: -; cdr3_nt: TGCGCCAGCTCAGGGGTCACTAATGAAAAACTGTTTTTT; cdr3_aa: CASSGVTNEKLFF
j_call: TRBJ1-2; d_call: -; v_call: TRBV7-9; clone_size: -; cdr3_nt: TGTGCCAGCAGCTTAGCTCAGTTATATGGCTACACCTTC; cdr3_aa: CASSLAQLYGYTF
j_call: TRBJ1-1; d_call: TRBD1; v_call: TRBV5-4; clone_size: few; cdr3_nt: TGTGCCAGCAGCTTGGGGACAGGGGTTACTGAAGCTTTCTTT; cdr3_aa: CASSLGTGVTEAFF
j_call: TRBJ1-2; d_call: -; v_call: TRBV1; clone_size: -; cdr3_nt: TGCACCAGCAGCCAGGTCCTTCGGGACATCGACTATGGCTACACCTTC; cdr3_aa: CTSSQVLRDIDYGYTF
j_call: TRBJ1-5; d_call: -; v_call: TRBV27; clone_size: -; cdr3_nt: TGTGCCAGCAGATATGGACAGAGCAATCAGCCCCAGCATTTT; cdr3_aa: CASRYGQSNQPQHF
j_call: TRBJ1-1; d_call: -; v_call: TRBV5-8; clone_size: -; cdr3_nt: TGTGCCAGCAGCAAAGGCACAGGATACCGAAACACTGAAGCTTTCTTT; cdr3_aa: CASSKGTGYRNTEAFF
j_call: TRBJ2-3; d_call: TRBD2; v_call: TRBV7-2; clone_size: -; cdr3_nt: TGTGCCAGCAGCTTAGATCCTAGCGGGACCCAGTATTTT; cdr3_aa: CASSLDPSGTQYF
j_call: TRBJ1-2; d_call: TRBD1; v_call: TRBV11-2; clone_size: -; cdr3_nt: TGTGCCAGCAGCTTCGGTCCCGGGACAGGGACTTATGGCTACACCTTC; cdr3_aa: CASSFGPGTGTYGYTF
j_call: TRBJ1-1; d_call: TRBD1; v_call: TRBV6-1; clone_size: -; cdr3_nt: TGTGCCAGCAGTGAAAGGGGGGACAGGGGGCTAAACACTGAAGCTTTCTTT; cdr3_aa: CASSERGDRGLNTEAFF
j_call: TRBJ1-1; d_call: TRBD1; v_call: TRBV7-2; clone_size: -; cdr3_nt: TGTGCCAGCACCCATGTGACAGGGGACCCTGAAGCTTTCTTT; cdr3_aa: CASTHVTGDPEAFF
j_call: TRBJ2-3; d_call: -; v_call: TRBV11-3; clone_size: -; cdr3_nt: TGTGCCAGCAGCCCCCTCGGGAGCGCCAGCACAGATACGCAGTATTTT; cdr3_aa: CASSPLGSASTDTQYF
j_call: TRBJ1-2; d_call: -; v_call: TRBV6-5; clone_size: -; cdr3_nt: TGTGCCAGCAGTGCTAACTTGAACTATGGCTACACCTTC; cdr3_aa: CASSANLNYGYTF
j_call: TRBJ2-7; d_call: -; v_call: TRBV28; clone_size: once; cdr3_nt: TGTGCCAGCAGGGGGGGCCTAGCGGTTCGCGGAAACTCCTACGAGCAGTACTTC; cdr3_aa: CASRGGLAVRGNSYEQYF
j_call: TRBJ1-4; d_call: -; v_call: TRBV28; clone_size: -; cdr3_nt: TGTGCCAGCAGAACCTCCCCCGGGATAACAACTAATGAAAAACTGTTTTTT; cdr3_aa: CASRTSPGITTNEKLFF